This TCR beta chain was identified in a study of T cells after yellow fever vaccination. There are many counts of this clonotype. TCRdb reprocessed the 5' RACE reads with MiXCR, giving one entry per CDR3 protein. This sample has about 49,000 distinct CDR3 sequences, with 7% to 9% found just once. The length of the CDR3 is 15 residues. J gave up 6 bases and V 4 bases, and 10 bases lay outside the gene matches. Germline CDR1 LGHNA, CDR2 YNFKEQ. Source: CD8+ T cells sorted from PBMCs, taken less than 16 days after the first yellow fever vaccination. The receptor was derived from a man aged 18 to 29 who received the YFV17D yellow fever vaccine. This chain links TRBV4-2 with TRBJ2-7; TRBD1 matches at 9 bases. The CDR3 spells CASSPETGGVGEQYF. As DNA, the CDR3 is TGTGCCAGCAGCCCAGAGACAGGGGGAGTGGGCGAGCAGTACTTC.